Below are 13 T cell receptor beta chains sequenced from a single sample in a study of OX40 agonist ivuxolimab in advanced cancers. Clones were read by immunoSEQ multiplex PCR, and TCRdb kept only the in-frame ones, dropping some. This table holds roughly 50,000 clones, 88% found once. This specimen was CD4+ or CD8+ T cells sorted from blood, taken in a trial of the OX40 agonist ivuxolimab. Receptors originate from an adult with an advanced solid tumor such as melanoma, head and neck, liver or kidney cancer.

This clone was recorded once. The chain uses TRBV10-1 and TRBJ1-1; 8 bases are a match to TRBD1. The trim removed 5 bases at V and 5 bases at J, leaving 7 bases unmatched. Germline loops: CDR1 WNHNN, CDR2 SYGVQD (reference sequence). The CDR3 runs to 14 residues. The CDR3 region has the DNA TGCGCCAGCAGTCAGACAGGGGATATGACTGAAGCTTTCTTT. The encoded protein is CASSQTGDMTEAFF.

The J gene is TRBJ2-7, the V gene TRBV4-1, with a tentative D call TRBD2 (6 bases). This CDR3 has 13 amino acids. Trimming removed 3 bases at V and 1 base at J, with 7 bases between. CDR1 and CDR2 from the germline V gene are MGHRA and YSYEKL. In nucleotides, the CDR3 is TGCGCCAGCAGCCACGGGGGTTCCTACGAGCAGTACGTC. Amino acid sequence: CASSHGGSYEQYV.

The chain couples TRBV5-5 to TRBJ2-7, with 11 bases aligning to TRBD2. Germline lookup yields CDR1 SGHKS and CDR2 YYEKEE (reference sequence). Unmatched junction bases numbered 6, after V lost 0 bases and J lost 4 bases. This CDR3 has 16 residues. CDR3 loop: CASSLGLAGGGYEQYF. The CDR3 bases are TGTGCCAGCAGCTTGGGCCTAGCGGGAGGAGGTTACGAGCAGTACTTC.

The genes are TRBV9 and TRBJ1-1; 9 bases are a match to TRBD1. Looked up from germline, CDR1 is SGDLS and CDR2 is YYNGEE. The junction had 4 bases not matched to a gene; V was cut back by 6 bases and J by 1 base. The CDR3 runs to 14 residues. The DNA for the CDR3 is TGTGCCAGCAACGAGGGACAGGGGAACACTGAAGCTTTCTTT. This encodes CASNEGQGNTEAFF.

This clone was picked up one time. The chain is built from TRBV5-4 and TRBJ1-2, with D possibly TRBD1 on 6 matching bases. Trimming left V 0 bases short and J 6 bases short, with 18 bases between. Germline V gene lookup returns CDR1 SGHNT and CDR2 YYREEE (reference sequence). This CDR3 has 16 amino acids. CDR3 loop: CASSLEPMGGVNGYTF. In DNA, the CDR3 is TGTGCCAGCAGCTTGGAGCCCATGGGGGGCGTGAATGGCTACACCTTC.

With respect to this clone: The same CDR3 also results from other DNA sequences found in this sample. This CDR3 is CASSVASTGNYGYTF. The CDR3 DNA sequence: TGTGCCAGCAGCGTAGCATCTACAGGGAACTATGGCTACACCTTC. V gene TRBV9 combines with J gene TRBJ1-2, with D possibly matching TRBD1 (6 bases). The CDR3 runs to 15 residues. The V gene's germline CDR1 is SGDLS and CDR2 YYNGEE. The V gene lost 0 bases and the J gene lost 2 bases, with 11 bases spanning the gap.

V and J are TRBV7-6 and TRBJ2-6, with D perhaps being TRBD1 or TRBD2 (6 bases each). The germline gives CDR1 SGHVS, CDR2 FNYEAQ. V dropped 4 bases and J dropped 1 base, with 14 bases sitting between them. This CDR3 has 17 residues. The CDR3 coding sequence is TGTGCCAGCAGCTCCCTCCAGGGGAGGTCTGGGGCCAACGTCCTGACTTTC. Its protein is CASSSLQGRSGANVLTF.

The chain recombines TRBV5-4 with TRBJ2-5; D gene uncertain. Per the germline V gene, CDR1 is SGHNT and CDR2 is YYREEE (reference sequence). The CDR3 spans 11 residues. Trimming took 2 bases from V and 1 from J, leaving 0 bases between them. CDR3 sequence (DNA): TGTGCCAGCAGCTTCCAAGAGACCCAGTACTTC. Its translation: CASSFQETQYF.

The J gene is TRBJ2-3, the V gene TRBV10-3, with D perhaps matching TRBD2 (5 bases). Trimming shortened V by 6 bases and J by 0 bases, and 13 bases separated the two germline ends. CDR1 is ENHRY and CDR2 is SYGVKD in the germline V gene. The CDR3 totals 15 residues. As DNA, the CDR3 is TGTGCCATCAGGAAGGACTTCTCTAGCACAGATACGCAGTATTTT. Protein: CAIRKDFSSTDTQYF.

V gene TRBV9 combines with J gene TRBJ1-1; maybe TRBD1 (5 bases). CDR3 length: 15 residues. V lost 0 bases and J lost 1, with 10 bases in between. The V gene's germline CDR1 is SGDLS and CDR2 YYNGEE. DNA for the CDR3: TGTGCCAGCAGCGTAGTTTCGGGGGGGAACACTGAAGCTTTCTTT. Its translation is CASSVVSGGNTEAFF.

The rearrangement joins TRBV6-5 to TRBJ2-5; D is ambiguous. From germline, CDR1 is MNHEY and CDR2 SVGAGI. The CDR3 contains 13 residues. Deletions cut 5 bases from V and 11 bases from J, with 18 bases between. The CDR3 loop reads CASSPGPVIAQYF. The CDR3 DNA reads TGTGCCAGCAGTCCCGGGCCCGTCATCGCGCAGTACTTC.

The chain employs TRBV2 and TRBJ2-1; 7 bases fit TRBD1. V shed 3 bases, J shed 4 bases, and the junction held 3 bases outside the gene matches. Germline V gene lookup returns CDR1 SNHLY and CDR2 FYNNEI. This CDR3 has 14 amino acids. CDR3 nucleotides: TGTGCCAGCAGTGACGACAGGGCATACAATGAGCAGTTCTTC. It is translated as CASSDDRAYNEQFF. The whole variable domain, remainder taken from reference TRBV2 and TRBJ2-1, is EPEVTQTPSHQVTQMGQEVILRCVPISNHLYFYWYRQILGQKVEFLVSFYNNEISEKSEIFDDQFSVERPDGSNFTLKIRSTKLEDSAMYFCASSDDRAYNEQFFGPGTRLTVL.

V and J are TRBV2 and TRBJ1-2; D unclear. The germline gives CDR1 SNHLY, CDR2 FYNNEI. There are 15 residues in the CDR3. The ends were cut back, 4 bases at V and 3 bases at J, with 15 bases in the middle. CDR3 sequence reads: CASSGGRPPYYGYTF. CDR3 DNA sequence: TGTGCCAGCAGTGGGGGTAGGCCGCCTTACTATGGCTACACCTTC.